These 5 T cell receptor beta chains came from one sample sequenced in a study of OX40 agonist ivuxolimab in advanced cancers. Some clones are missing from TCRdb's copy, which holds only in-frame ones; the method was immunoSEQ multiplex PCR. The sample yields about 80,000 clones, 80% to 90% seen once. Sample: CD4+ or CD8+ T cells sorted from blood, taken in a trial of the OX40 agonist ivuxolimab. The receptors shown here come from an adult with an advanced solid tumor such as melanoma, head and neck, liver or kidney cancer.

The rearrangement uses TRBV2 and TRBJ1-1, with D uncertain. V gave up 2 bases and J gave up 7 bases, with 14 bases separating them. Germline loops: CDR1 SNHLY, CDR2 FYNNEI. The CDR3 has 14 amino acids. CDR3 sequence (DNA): TGTGCCAGCAGTGAAAGGCTGCGGGGTTATGAAGCTTTCTTT. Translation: CASSERLRGYEAFF.

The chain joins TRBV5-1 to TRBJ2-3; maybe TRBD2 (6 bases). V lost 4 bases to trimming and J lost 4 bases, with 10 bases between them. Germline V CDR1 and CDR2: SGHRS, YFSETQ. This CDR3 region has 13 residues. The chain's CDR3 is CASSTGGADTQYF. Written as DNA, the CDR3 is TGCGCCAGCAGCACAGGCGGGGCAGATACGCAGTATTTT.

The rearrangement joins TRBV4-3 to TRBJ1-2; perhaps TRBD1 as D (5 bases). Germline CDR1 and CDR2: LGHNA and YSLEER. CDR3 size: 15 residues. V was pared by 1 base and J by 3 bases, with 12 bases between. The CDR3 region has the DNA TGCGCCAGCAGCCAAGTAGGGGCACGATACTATGGCTACACCTTC. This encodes CASSQVGARYYGYTF.

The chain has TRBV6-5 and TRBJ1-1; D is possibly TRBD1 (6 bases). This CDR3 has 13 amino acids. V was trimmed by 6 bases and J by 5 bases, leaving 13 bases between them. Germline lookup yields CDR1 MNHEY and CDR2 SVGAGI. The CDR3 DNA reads TGTGCCAGCAGCGTCTCTGGACAGACTGAAGCTTTCTTT. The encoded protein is CASSVSGQTEAFF.

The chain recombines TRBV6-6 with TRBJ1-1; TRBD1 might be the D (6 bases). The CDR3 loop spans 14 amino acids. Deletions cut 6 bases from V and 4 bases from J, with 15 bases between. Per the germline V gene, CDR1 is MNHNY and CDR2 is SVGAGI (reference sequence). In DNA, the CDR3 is TGTGCCAGCAGGGGGGGCGGTACGTCCACTGAAGCTTTCTTT. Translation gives CASRGGGTSTEAFF.